This is a list of T cell receptor beta chains from one sample in a study of read filtering for tumor transcriptome and immune sequencing. TCRdb re-called the reads with MiXCR, one entry per CDR3 protein. The sample holds roughly 93,000 distinct CDR3 sequences, roughly 21% seen once. The source material was a population of CD138-negative cells sorted from bone marrow. These receptors were taken from a donor aged 40 or over with multiple myeloma. CDR3s include the opening cysteine and the closing phenylalanine or tryptophan.

V gene	J gene	CDR3 protein
TRBV29-1	TRBJ1-1	CSVSHRGVTEAFF
TRBV7-2	TRBJ2-3	CASSSGLSGGADTQYF
TRBV5-1	TRBJ2-2	CASGQGQHQAGELFF
TRBV10-3	TRBJ2-7	CAISSGYEQYF
TRBV20-1	TRBJ1-1	CSAVWGPNTEAFF
TRBV12-3/TRBV12-4	TRBJ1-5	CASSLVQNGPQHF
TRBV5-5	TRBJ2-1	CASSPPEQLRDEQFF
TRBV6-1	TRBJ2-7	CASSEALGRSYEQYF
TRBV28	TRBJ2-1	CASSSSSGGSYNEQFF
TRBV6-5	TRBJ2-1	CASRLAGVQGNEQFF
TRBV4-1	TRBJ2-6	CASSQIANVLTF
TRBV21-1	TRBJ2-5	CAPRGGRGGQETQYF
TRBV19	TRBJ1-5	CASRNHARNNQPQHF
TRBV24-1	TRBJ2-3	CATKGTTDTQYF
TRBV20-1	TRBJ2-2	CSARWQNTGELFF
TRBV11-2	TRBJ2-1	CASSAQLEQFF